These 20 T cell receptor beta chains came from one sample sequenced in a study of cytotoxic CD8 clonotypes in ibrutinib-treated CLL. Generated by immunoSEQ multiplex PCR, the TCRdb table keeps only in-frame clones and is missing some. The sample shows 40,000 to 60,000 clones, around half of them seen only once. The sequences come from PBMCs, collected after 12 months of ibrutinib treatment. Receptor source: a human donor with chronic lymphocytic leukemia.

The chain recombines TRBV28 with TRBJ2-2; 10 bases line up with TRBD1. CDR1 MDHEN and CDR2 SYDVKM come from the germline V gene. The junction had 3 bases not matched to a gene; V was cut back by 2 bases and J by 6 bases. This CDR3 is built from 15 residues. CDR3 region: CASSLGTGASGELFF. The CDR3 DNA sequence: TGTGCCAGCAGTTTAGGGACAGGGGCTTCCGGGGAGCTGTTTTTT.

In this sample, this clone turned up once. The gene calls are TRBV5-1 and TRBJ2-6; tentatively, D is TRBD1 or TRBD2 (5 bases each). From germline, CDR1 is SGHRS and CDR2 YFSETQ. V lost 0 bases and J 2 bases, leaving 9 bases between the germline ends. CDR3 length: 16 amino acids. The CDR3 region has the DNA TGCGCCAGCAGCTTGGCCGGGACCCCTGGGGCCAACGTCCTGACTTTC. Translating it yields CASSLAGTPGANVLTF.

This chain connects TRBV5-5 to TRBJ2-1; TRBD2 matches at 9 bases. CDR1 SGHKS and CDR2 YYEKEE come from the germline V gene (reference sequence). V dropped 2 bases and J dropped 6; count of bases not matched to a gene: 6. This CDR3 comprises 15 residues. CDR3 bases: TGTGCCAGCAGCTTTGTGGGTAGCGGGAGCAATGAGCAGTTCTTC. It encodes CASSFVGSGSNEQFF.

The J gene is TRBJ2-3, the V gene TRBV7-9, with TRBD2 matching 12 bases. This CDR3 spans 15 amino acids. Germline CDR1 SEHNR, CDR2 FQNEAQ (reference sequence). With 5 bases clipped from V and 5 bases from J, the junction kept 5 bases outside the gene matches. The CDR3 loop is CASSAPGLAGDTQYF. Here the CDR3 DNA reads TGTGCCAGCAGCGCCCCGGGACTAGCGGGAGATACGCAGTATTTT.

This clone was seen once. CDR3 residues: CSAVKNTQYF. CDR3 DNA: TGCAGTGCTGTCAAAAACACCCAGTACTTC. The V and J genes are TRBV20-1 and TRBJ2-5; D not resolved. The length of the CDR3 is 10 residues. The V end lost 5 bases, the J end lost 8 bases, and 9 bases lay between the germline ends. Germline V gene sequence: CDR1 DFQATT, CDR2 SNEGSKA (reference sequence).

The chain links TRBV5-4 to TRBJ1-1; D is undetermined. The CDR3 runs to 12 residues. Trimming removed 1 base from V and 11 bases from J, with 12 bases in between. In germline, CDR1 is SGHNT, CDR2 YYREEE (reference sequence). The CDR3 coding sequence is TGTGCCAGCAGCTTGTCGGTGGCAGAGGCTTTCTTT. Its translation is CASSLSVAEAFF.

The V and J genes are TRBV5-1 and TRBJ1-3, with D perhaps matching TRBD1 (6 bases). CDR1 and CDR2 from the germline V gene are SGHRS and YFSETQ. The CDR3 runs to 15 residues. With 4 bases removed from V and 0 bases from J, the gap between germline ends came to 11 bases. CDR3 bases: TGCGCCAGCAGCCAGACAGGAACCTCTGGAAACACCATATATTTT. Protein: CASSQTGTSGNTIYF.

The chain employs TRBV7-2 and TRBJ2-7, with TRBD2 as a possible D gene (5 bases). V lost 3 bases and J lost 2, with 8 bases in between. CDR3 length equals 13 residues. The germline V gene encodes CDR1 SGHTA and CDR2 FQGNSA. The CDR3 sequence is CASSLEAAYEQYF. In DNA form, the CDR3 reads TGTGCCAGCAGCTTGGAAGCGGCCTACGAGCAGTACTTC.

This chain links TRBV5-1 with TRBJ2-7, with TRBD2 identical over 8 bases. The V and J ends lost 0 bases and 3 bases, in that order; junction bases with no gene match: 8. This CDR3 has 16 amino acids. Per the germline V gene, CDR1 is SGHRS and CDR2 is YFSETQ. The CDR3 spells CASSLGPVSGVYEQYF. CDR3 bases: TGCGCCAGCAGCTTGGGGCCAGTTAGCGGGGTCTACGAGCAGTACTTC.

This clone showed up just once. The chain employs TRBV10-3 and TRBJ1-6; the match to TRBD1 covers 10 bases. CDR1 ENHRY and CDR2 SYGVKD come from the germline V gene. This CDR3 is built from 17 residues. V lost 5 bases to trimming and J lost 7 bases; unmatched junction nucleotides: 11. DNA of the CDR3: TGTGCCATCAGTCCCAGGGGGGACAGGGGAGGCAATTCACCCCTCCACTTT. The encoded protein is CAISPRGDRGGNSPLHF.

This clone has just one count. V gene TRBV28 combines with J gene TRBJ1-2, with 10 bases that match TRBD1. Germline CDR1 and CDR2: MDHEN and SYDVKM. V was pared by 5 bases and J by 5 bases, with 8 bases of the junction left unmatched. The CDR3 totals 15 residues. The CDR3 spells CASSAPGTGVYGYTF. The CDR3 DNA sequence: TGTGCCAGCAGTGCACCTGGGACAGGGGTGTATGGCTACACCTTC.

This clone showed up just a few times. The rearrangement joins TRBV2 to TRBJ1-1; the D is unclear. Germline V gene sequence: CDR1 SNHLY, CDR2 FYNNEI. The CDR3 has 12 residues. V was shortened by 7 bases and J by 0 bases, with 6 bases between the two germline ends. Written as DNA, the CDR3 is TGTGCCAGCAACCACGTGAACACTGAAGCTTTCTTT. Amino acid sequence: CASNHVNTEAFF.

This rearrangement joins TRBV5-1 to TRBJ2-2; the match to TRBD2 covers 8 bases. Germline CDR1 and CDR2: SGHRS and YFSETQ. J was trimmed by 6 bases and V by 0 bases; bases with no gene match: 4. The length of the CDR3 is 15 residues. The chain's CDR3 is CASSLDGRVAGELFF. CDR3 sequence (DNA): TGCGCCAGCAGCTTGGACGGGAGGGTCGCCGGGGAGCTGTTTTTT. The full variable domain, in which reference TRBV5-1 and TRBJ2-2 provide the parts outside the CDR3, is KAGVTQTPRYLIKTRGQQVTLSCSPISGHRSVSWYQQTPGQGLQFLFEYFSETQRNKGNFPGRFSGRQFSNSRSEMNVSTLELGDSALYLCASSLDGRVAGELFFGEGSRLTVL.

This clone was counted between two and nine times. The rearrangement uses TRBV27 and TRBJ2-1; 11 nucleotides align to TRBD2. In germline, CDR1 is MNHEY, CDR2 SMNVEV (reference sequence). This CDR3 is built from 16 residues. Losses at the gene ends were 4 bases for V and 1 base for J; bases not matched to a gene: 3. The DNA for the CDR3 is TGTGCCAGCAGTTCACTAGCGGGAGAATCCTACAATGAGCAGTTCTTC. Its translation: CASSSLAGESYNEQFF.

The chain is built from TRBV7-3 and TRBJ2-2; D possibly corresponds to TRBD2 (5 bases). The length of the CDR3 is 14 residues. V lost 8 bases to trimming and J lost 0 bases, with 10 bases between them. CDR1 and CDR2 from the germline V gene are SGHTA and FQGTGA. CDR3 DNA: TGTGCCAGCCAAACGGGAACGAACACCGGGGAGCTGTTTTTT. It is translated as CASQTGTNTGELFF.

This clone was counted only a few times. The rearrangement uses TRBV5-1 and TRBJ1-1, with 8 bases lining up with TRBD1. The germline CDR1 and CDR2 sequences are SGHRS and YFSETQ. V was pared by 0 bases and J by 11 bases, with 6 bases of the junction left unmatched. There are 13 residues in the CDR3. CDR3 sequence (DNA): TGCGCCAGCAGCTTGGATTGGGGACAGGCGGCTTTCTTT. The encoded protein is CASSLDWGQAAFF. Drawing the rest from reference TRBV5-1 and TRBJ1-1, the complete variable domain is KAGVTQTPRYLIKTRGQQVTLSCSPISGHRSVSWYQQTPGQGLQFLFEYFSETQRNKGNFPGRFSGRQFSNSRSEMNVSTLELGDSALYLCASSLDWGQAAFFGQGTRLTVV.

The gene calls are TRBV5-1 and TRBJ2-3; TRBD2 matches at 10 bases. This CDR3 contains 15 residues. After removal of 6 bases from V and 5 bases from J, the junction contained 9 bases not matched to a gene. CDR1 and CDR2 from the germline V gene are SGHRS and YFSETQ. The CDR3 DNA follows: TGCGCCAGCACTAGCGGGAGAGGGATCGGAGATACGCAGTATTTT. Translation: CASTSGRGIGDTQYF.

This clone was seen once. The chain recombines TRBV28 with TRBJ1-2; the match to TRBD1 covers 8 bases. The CDR3 has 14 residues. Germline values: CDR1 MDHEN, CDR2 SYDVKM. V lost 4 bases, J lost 5 bases, and 6 bases stayed unmatched. CDR3 amino acids: CASSSTGAGYGYTF. DNA of the CDR3: TGTGCCAGCAGTTCGACAGGGGCCGGGTATGGCTACACCTTC.

The rearrangement joins TRBV10-3 to TRBJ1-2; TRBD1 matches at 7 bases. The germline gives CDR1 ENHRY, CDR2 SYGVKD. The junction had 5 bases not matched to a gene; V was cut back by 2 bases and J by 5 bases. CDR3 length equals 14 residues. The DNA for the CDR3 is TGTGCCATCAGTGAGCAGACAGGGTCTTATGGCTACACCTTC. This translates into CAISEQTGSYGYTF.

As DNA, the CDR3 is TGTGCCAGCAGTTTAGAGGGGGTTTGGACACCCCTCCACTTT. Protein product: CASSLEGVWTPLHF. V is TRBV28 and J is TRBJ1-6, with D possibly being TRBD1 (6 bases). Germline V gene data show CDR1 as MDHEN and CDR2 as SYDVKM. The CDR3 contains 14 residues. Trimming shortened V by 2 bases and J by 11 bases, and 13 bases separated the two germline ends.